This TCR beta chain was sequenced for a study of shared clonotypes between healthy human individuals. With respect to this clone: No antigen is known for it.

Overall study results and limits: Among the subsets, naive ones generally showed larger estimated richness than memory ones.

Genomic DNA of every subset was divided equally among multiple immunoSEQ plates. Clones were read by immunoSEQ multiplex PCR, and TCRdb kept only the in-frame ones, dropping some. Altogether fewer than 3 million clones are present, roughly 90% being singletons, with the ten largest covering about 0.41%. The sequencing input was naive CD4+ T cells from PBMCs. The subset was: CD45RA+ positively selected. The sequence was collected from a man aged 18-30 years in good health. Some clones in this sample may be carry-over from other donors' samples.

The CDR3 here is CASSVGPSGRWTDTQYF. The CDR3 nucleotides are TGTGCCAGCAGCGTAGGCCCTAGCGGGAGGTGGACAGATACGCAGTATTTT. The rearrangement uses TRBV9 and TRBJ2-3; TRBD2 matches at 11 bases. The CDR3 extends over 17 amino acids. CDR1 SGDLS and CDR2 YYNGEE come from the germline V gene. After removal of 0 bases from V and 3 bases from J, the junction contained 6 bases not matched to a gene.